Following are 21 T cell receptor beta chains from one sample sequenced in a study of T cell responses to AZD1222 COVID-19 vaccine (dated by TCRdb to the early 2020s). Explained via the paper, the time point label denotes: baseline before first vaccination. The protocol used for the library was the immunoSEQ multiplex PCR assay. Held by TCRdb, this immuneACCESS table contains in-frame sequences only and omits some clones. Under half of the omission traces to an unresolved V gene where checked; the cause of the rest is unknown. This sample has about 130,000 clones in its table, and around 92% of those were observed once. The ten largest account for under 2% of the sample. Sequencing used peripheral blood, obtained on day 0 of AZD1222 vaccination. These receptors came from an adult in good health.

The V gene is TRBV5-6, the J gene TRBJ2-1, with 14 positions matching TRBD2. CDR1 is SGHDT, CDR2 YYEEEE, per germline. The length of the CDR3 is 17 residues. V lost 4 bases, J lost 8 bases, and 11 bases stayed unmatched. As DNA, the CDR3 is TGTGCCAGCAGCCCCACCCCGGGACTAGCGGGGGCGGATGAGCAGTTCTTC. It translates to CASSPTPGLAGADEQFF.

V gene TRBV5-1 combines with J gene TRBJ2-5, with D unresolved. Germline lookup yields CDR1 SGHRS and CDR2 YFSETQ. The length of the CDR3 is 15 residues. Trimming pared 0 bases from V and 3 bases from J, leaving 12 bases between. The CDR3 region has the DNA TGCGCCAGCAGCTTGGGTGGGTCAGGAGAAGAGACCCAGTACTTC. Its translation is CASSLGGSGEETQYF.

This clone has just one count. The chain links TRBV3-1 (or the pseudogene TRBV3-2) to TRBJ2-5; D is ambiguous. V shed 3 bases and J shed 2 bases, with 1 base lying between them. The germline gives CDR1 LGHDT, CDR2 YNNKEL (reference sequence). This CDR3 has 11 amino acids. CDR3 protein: CASSQQETQYF. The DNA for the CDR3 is TGTGCCAGCAGCCAGCAAGAGACCCAGTACTTC.

CDR3 DNA sequence: TGTGCCAGCAGCTTGGCCTCCGGGCCTATAGGAGAGACCCAGTACTTC. Its translation is CASSLASGPIGETQYF. The rearrangement uses TRBV7-9 and TRBJ2-5, with unresolved D. The CDR3 has 16 residues. The germline CDR1 and CDR2 sequences are SEHNR and FQNEAQ (reference sequence). With 3 bases removed from V and 4 bases from J, the gap between germline ends came to 18 bases.

CDR3 nucleotides: TGCGCCAGCAGGACAGGGATGGGTAGTGTGGTCACAGATACGCAGTATTTT. Its translation: CASRTGMGSVVTDTQYF. This chain uses TRBV5-1 with TRBJ2-3, with TRBD1 matching 7 bases. V was clipped by 5 bases and J by 2 bases; unmatched bases: 14. The germline V gene encodes CDR1 SGHRS and CDR2 YFSETQ. The CDR3 runs to 17 residues.

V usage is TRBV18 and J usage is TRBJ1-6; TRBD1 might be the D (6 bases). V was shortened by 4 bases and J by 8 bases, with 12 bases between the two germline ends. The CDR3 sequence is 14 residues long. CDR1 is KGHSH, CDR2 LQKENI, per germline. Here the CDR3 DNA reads TGTGCCAGCTCACAGGACAGCACCTATTCACCCCTCCACTTT. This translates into CASSQDSTYSPLHF.

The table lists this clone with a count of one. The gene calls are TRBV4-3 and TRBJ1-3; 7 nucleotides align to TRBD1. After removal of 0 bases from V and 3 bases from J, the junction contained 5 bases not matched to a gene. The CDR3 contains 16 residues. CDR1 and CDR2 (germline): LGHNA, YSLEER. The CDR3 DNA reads TGCGCCAGCAGCCAAGAAGAGGGGGCGGGTGGAAACACCATATATTTT. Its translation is CASSQEEGAGGNTIYF.

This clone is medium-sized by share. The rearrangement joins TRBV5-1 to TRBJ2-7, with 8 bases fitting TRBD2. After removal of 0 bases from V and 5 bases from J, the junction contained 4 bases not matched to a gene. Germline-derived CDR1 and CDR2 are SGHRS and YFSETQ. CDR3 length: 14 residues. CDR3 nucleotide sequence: TGCGCCAGCAGCTTGGCCGGGGGGGTCCACGAGCAGTACTTC. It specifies CASSLAGGVHEQYF. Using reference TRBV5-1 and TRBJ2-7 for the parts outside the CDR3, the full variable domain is KAGVTQTPRYLIKTRGQQVTLSCSPISGHRSVSWYQQTPGQGLQFLFEYFSETQRNKGNFPGRFSGRQFSNSRSEMNVSTLELGDSALYLCASSLAGGVHEQYFGPGTRLTVT.

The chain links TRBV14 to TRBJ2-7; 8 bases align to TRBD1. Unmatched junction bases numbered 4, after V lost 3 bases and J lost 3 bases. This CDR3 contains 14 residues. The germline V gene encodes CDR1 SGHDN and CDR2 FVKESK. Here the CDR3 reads CASSHVGQGYEQYF. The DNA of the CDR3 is TGTGCCAGCAGCCACGTCGGACAGGGCTACGAGCAGTACTTC.

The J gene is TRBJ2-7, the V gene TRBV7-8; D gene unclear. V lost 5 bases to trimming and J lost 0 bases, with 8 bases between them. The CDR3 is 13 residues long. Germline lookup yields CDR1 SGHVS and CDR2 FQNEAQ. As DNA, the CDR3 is TGTGCCAGCAGCATCACGGGCTCCTACGAGCAGTACTTC. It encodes CASSITGSYEQYF.

The chain's CDR3 is CASSQYGTGEGYEQYF. CDR3 nucleotide sequence: TGTGCCAGCAGCCAATACGGGACAGGGGAAGGCTACGAGCAGTACTTC. The chain links TRBV3-1 (or the pseudogene TRBV3-2) to TRBJ2-7, with TRBD1 matching over 10 bases. J lost 3 bases, V lost 2 bases, and 7 bases had no gene match. The CDR3 covers 16 residues. Germline V gives CDR1 LGHDT, CDR2 YNNKEL (reference sequence).

The CDR3 nucleotides read TGTGCCAGCAGTGAGTGGCAGGGAGGCGAGCAGTACTTC. Translation: CASSEWQGGEQYF. The chain combines TRBV6-1 with TRBJ2-7, with TRBD2 as a possible D gene (6 bases). This CDR3 has 13 amino acids. Germline CDR1 is MNHNS and CDR2 is SASEGT. Trimming took off 3 bases at V and 6 bases at J, with 12 bases between the two ends.

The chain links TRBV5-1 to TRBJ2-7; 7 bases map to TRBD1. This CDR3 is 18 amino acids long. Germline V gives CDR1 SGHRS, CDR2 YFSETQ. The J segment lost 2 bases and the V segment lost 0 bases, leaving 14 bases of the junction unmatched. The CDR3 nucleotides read TGCGCCAGCAGCTTGGACGGTTCATTGGCAGGGGGTACCTACGAGCAGTACTTC. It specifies CASSLDGSLAGGTYEQYF.

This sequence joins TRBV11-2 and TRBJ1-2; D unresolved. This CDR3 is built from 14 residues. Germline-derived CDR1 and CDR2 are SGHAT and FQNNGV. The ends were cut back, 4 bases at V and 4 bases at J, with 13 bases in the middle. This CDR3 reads CASSSTPMGYGYTF. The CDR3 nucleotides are TGTGCCAGCAGCTCCACCCCGATGGGCTATGGCTACACCTTC.

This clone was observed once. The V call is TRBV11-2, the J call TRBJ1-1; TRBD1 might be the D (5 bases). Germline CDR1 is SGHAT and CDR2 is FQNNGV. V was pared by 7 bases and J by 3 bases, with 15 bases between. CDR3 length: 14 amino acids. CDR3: CASNGWGGHTEAFF. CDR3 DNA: TGTGCCAGCAACGGATGGGGGGGACACACTGAAGCTTTCTTT.

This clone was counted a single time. Here the CDR3 reads CASSQEAPFSGNTIYF. CDR3 bases: TGCGCCAGCAGCCAAGAAGCCCCCTTCTCTGGAAACACCATATATTTT. The chain couples TRBV4-3 to TRBJ1-3; the D is unclear. The CDR3 is 16 amino acids. Germline CDR1 is LGHNA and CDR2 is YSLEER. Trimming removed 0 bases at V and 0 bases at J, with 9 bases between.

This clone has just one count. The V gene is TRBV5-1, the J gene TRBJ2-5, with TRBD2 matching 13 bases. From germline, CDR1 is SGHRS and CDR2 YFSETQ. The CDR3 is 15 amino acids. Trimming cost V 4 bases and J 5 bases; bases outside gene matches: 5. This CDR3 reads CASSLGTSGDETQYF. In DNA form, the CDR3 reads TGCGCCAGCAGCCTGGGGACTAGCGGGGACGAGACCCAGTACTTC.

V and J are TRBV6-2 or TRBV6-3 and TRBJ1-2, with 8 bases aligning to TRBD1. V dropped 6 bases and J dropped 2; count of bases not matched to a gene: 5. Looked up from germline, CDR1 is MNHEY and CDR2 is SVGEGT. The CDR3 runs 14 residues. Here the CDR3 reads CASSFGQGNYGYTF. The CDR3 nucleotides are TGTGCCAGCAGCTTTGGACAGGGAAACTATGGCTACACCTTC.

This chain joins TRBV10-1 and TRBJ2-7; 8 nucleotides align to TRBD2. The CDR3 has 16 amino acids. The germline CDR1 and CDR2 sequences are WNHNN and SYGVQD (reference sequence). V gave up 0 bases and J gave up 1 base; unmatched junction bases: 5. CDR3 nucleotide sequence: TGCGCCAGCAGTGAGTCGTTTAGCGGGGTATCCTACGAGCAGTACTTC. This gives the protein CASSESFSGVSYEQYF.

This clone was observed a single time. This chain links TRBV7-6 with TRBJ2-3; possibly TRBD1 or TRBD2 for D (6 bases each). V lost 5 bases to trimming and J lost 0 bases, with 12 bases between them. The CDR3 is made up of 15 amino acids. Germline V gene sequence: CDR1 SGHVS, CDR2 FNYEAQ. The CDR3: CASSRRGPSTDTQYF. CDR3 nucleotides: TGTGCCAGCAGCCGTCGGGGGCCGAGCACAGATACGCAGTATTTT.

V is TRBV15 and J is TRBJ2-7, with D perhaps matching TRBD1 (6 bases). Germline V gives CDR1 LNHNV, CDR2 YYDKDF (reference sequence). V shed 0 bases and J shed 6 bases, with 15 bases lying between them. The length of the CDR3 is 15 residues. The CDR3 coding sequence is TGTGCCACCAGCAGAGATGGGACACTTCCAGGCGAGCAGTACTTC. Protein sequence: CATSRDGTLPGEQYF.